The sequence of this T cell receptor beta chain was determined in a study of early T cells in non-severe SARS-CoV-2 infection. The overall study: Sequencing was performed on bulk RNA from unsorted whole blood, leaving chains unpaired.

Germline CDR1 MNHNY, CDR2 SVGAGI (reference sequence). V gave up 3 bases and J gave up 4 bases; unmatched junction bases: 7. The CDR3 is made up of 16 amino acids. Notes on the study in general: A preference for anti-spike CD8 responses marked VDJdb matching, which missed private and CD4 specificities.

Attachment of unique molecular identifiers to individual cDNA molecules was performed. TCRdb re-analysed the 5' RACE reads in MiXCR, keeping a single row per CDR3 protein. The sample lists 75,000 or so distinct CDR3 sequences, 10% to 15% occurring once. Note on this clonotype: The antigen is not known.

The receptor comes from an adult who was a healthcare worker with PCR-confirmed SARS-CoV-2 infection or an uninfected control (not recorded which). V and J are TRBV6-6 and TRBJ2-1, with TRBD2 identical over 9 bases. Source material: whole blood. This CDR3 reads CASSYGSGRYYNEQFF. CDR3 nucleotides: TGTGCCAGCAGTTATGGCAGCGGGAGGTATTACAATGAGCAGTTCTTC.